This T cell receptor beta chain was obtained from a study of blood T cell repertoires in COVID-19. Study details: COVID-19 samples collected from the United States, Italy and Spain covered acute and convalescent phases. Sample material is recorded as cDNA or gDNA derived from T cells, B-cell-depleted T cells, or PBMCs.

The germline CDR1 and CDR2 sequences are LGHDT and YNNKEL (reference sequence). Trimming removed 4 bases from V and 0 bases from J; junction bases left unmatched: 6. This CDR3 region has 16 residues. Original analysis: From reference gene primer amplification, estimates of nucleated cell counts were derived. Assay used: immunoSEQ multiplex PCR; TCRdb lists only in-frame clones, some missing. Clone size and the V and J calls come from that table; the DNA yielded D and trimming. This sample carries under 200,000 clones, about 82% of them seen once, and the ten largest clones take roughly 6.8%. Sequencing was performed on peripheral blood. V gene TRBV3-1 (or the pseudogene TRBV3-2) combines with J gene TRBJ2-3, with 8 bases that match TRBD2. This clonotype was obtained from a man aged 70-80 years with active or convalescent COVID-19. The CDR3 DNA reads as TGTGCCAGCAGCCCCTTCAAGCGGGGGAGCACAGATACGCAGTATTTT. The encoded protein is CASSPFKRGSTDTQYF.